The present entry profiles one T cell receptor beta chain with its context. Which antigen it targets is not known. Base qualities were left out, and no much larger clone turns up one base away. In Seattle, one collaborating source enrolled patients while the infection was active and tracked those patients longitudinally over the course of disease. The collaborating institutions used their own protocols to collect whole blood in K2EDTA tubes. For TCRbeta analysis, collaborators shipped samples in one of three forms: frozen whole blood, isolated PBMCs, or DNA extracted from either of those sample types. This specimen belongs to a study of blood T cell repertoires in COVID-19 (dated by TCRdb to about 2020). Context from the whole study: The collaborator samples originated in the United States, Italy and Spain and spanned the acute and convalescent phases of COVID-19. The material from the prospective study consisted of cDNA or gDNA derived from T cells, B-cell-depleted T cells, or PBMCs. Deeply sampled blood TCRbeta repertoires from subjects exposed to, actively infected with, or recovered from COVID-19 were included in the dataset. The repertoires were released in a freely available public database intended as a resource for research on the immune response to SARS-CoV-2. Samples came from the ongoing ImmuneRACE study (first 160 participants) plus 1,254 subjects from 6 global collaborators. A de-identified subject ID, COVID-19 status, age in years and sex were almost always included in the sample metadata. Where HLA class I and class II types were available, the types were taken from metadata supplied by the sample provider, not from assay-based typing.

General findings and caveats noted by the study authors: The amount of clinical and demographic metadata varied by source and participant and was provided uncurated.

V ends up 6 bases short and J 5 bases short, with an unmatched junction base count of 19. The CDR1 and CDR2 encoded by the germline V gene (reference sequence) are MNHEY and SMNVEV. The CDR3 starts with the cysteine, ends with the phenylalanine, and has 19 residues. The DNA shown is the 57-base CDR3, in frame from base 1. TCRbeta CDR3 regions were amplified from genomic DNA using the immunoSEQ Assay, a bias-controlled multiplex PCR. In the source study's methods: Within the assay, amplification of reference gene primers was used to estimate how many nucleated cells each sample contained. To quantify the absolute abundance of each unique TCRbeta CDR3 rearrangement, sequence reads were collapsed and filtered. Productive Simpson clonality was computed per sample as the square root of Simpson's diversity index over productive rearrangements. Entries here come from immuneACCESS through TCRdb and include only in-frame sequences with V and J called. Some clones fail to appear in such tables; in the studies checked, an unresolved V gene covers under half of the shortfall, and the cause of the remainder is unknown. Clone size and the V and J calls come from that table; the DNA yielded D and trimming. In all, the sample holds around 190,000 clones, and 70% to 90% of those were seen once. Over 15% of the sample goes to the ten largest clones.

This TCR came from a man between 50 and 59 years old with COVID-19, enrolled during active disease. The sequenced sample was peripheral blood. The rearranged chain carries TRBV27 and TRBJ2-2; 9 nucleotides in the junction match TRBD2. The CDR3 protein is CASSYAVGGRASLTGELFF. The base sequence is TGTGCCAGCAGCTACGCTGTCGGCGGGAGGGCCTCTTTAACCGGGGAGCTGTTTTTT.